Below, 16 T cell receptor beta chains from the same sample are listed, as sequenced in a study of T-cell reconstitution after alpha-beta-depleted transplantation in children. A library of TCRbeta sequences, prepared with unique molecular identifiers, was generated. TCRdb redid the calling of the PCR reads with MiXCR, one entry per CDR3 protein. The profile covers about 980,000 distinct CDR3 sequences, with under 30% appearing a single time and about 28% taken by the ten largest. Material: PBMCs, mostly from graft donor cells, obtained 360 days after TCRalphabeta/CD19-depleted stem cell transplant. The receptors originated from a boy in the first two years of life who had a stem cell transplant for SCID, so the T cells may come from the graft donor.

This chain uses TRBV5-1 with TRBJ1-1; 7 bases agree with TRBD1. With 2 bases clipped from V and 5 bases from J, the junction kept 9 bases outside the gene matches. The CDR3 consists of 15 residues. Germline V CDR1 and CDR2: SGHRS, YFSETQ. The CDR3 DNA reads TGCGCCAGCAGCTTTGGCACACAGGGGCTGACTGAAGCTTTCTTT. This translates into CASSFGTQGLTEAFF.

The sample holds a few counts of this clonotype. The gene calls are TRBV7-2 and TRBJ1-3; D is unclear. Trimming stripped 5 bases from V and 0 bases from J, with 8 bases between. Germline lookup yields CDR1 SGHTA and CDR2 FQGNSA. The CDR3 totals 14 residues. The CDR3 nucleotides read TGTGCCAGCAGCATTTCCCACTCTGGAAACACCATATATTTT. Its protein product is CASSISHSGNTIYF. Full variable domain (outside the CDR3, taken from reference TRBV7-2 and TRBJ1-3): GAGVSQSPSNKVTEKGKDVELRCDPISGHTALYWYRQSLGQGLEFLIYFQGNSAPDKSGLPSDRFSAERTGGSVSTLTIQRTQQEDSAVYLCASSISHSGNTIYFGEGSWLTVV.

Written as DNA, the CDR3 is TGCGCCAGCAGCCAAGAGGTTTCGGTACCGCAGTATTTT. Translated, it gives CASSQEVSVPQYF. The chain employs TRBV4-3 and TRBJ2-3; D unresolved. V shed 0 bases and J shed 10 bases, with 11 bases lying between them. Germline V lookup: CDR1 LGHNA, CDR2 YSLEER. This CDR3 is 13 amino acids long.

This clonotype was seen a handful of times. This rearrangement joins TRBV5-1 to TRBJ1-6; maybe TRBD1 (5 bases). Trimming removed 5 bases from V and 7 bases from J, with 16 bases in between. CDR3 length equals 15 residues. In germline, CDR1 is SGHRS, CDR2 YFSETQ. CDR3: CASRTDLWGNSPLHF. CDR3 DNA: TGCGCCAGCAGGACAGACCTTTGGGGGAATTCACCCCTCCACTTT. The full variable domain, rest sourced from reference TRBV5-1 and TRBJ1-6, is KAGVTQTPRYLIKTRGQQVTLSCSPISGHRSVSWYQQTPGQGLQFLFEYFSETQRNKGNFPGRFSGRQFSNSRSEMNVSTLELGDSALYLCASRTDLWGNSPLHFGNGTRLTVT.

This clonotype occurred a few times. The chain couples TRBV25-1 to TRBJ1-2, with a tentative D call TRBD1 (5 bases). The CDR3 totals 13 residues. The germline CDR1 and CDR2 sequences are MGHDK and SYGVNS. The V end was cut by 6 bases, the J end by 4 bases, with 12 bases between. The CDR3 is CASRQDIFYGYTF. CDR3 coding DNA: TGTGCCAGCAGGCAGGACATCTTCTATGGCTACACCTTC.

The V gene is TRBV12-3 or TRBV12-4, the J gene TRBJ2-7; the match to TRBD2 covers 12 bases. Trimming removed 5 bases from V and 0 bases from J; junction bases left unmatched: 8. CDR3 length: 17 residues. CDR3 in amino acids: CASSHGTSGWSSYEQYF. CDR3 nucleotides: TGTGCCAGCAGTCATGGGACTAGCGGGTGGAGCTCCTACGAGCAGTACTTC.

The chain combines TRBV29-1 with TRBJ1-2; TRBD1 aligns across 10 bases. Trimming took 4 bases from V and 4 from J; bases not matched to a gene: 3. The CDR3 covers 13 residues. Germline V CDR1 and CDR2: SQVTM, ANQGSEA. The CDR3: CSVARTGGYGYTF. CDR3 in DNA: TGCAGCGTTGCTAGGACAGGGGGCTATGGCTACACCTTC. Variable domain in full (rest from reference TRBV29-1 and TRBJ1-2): SAVISQKPSRDICQRGTSLTIQCQVDSQVTMMFWYRQQPGQSLTLIATANQGSEATYESGFVIDKFPISRPNLTFSTLTVSNMSPEDSSIYLCSVARTGGYGYTFGSGTRLTVV.

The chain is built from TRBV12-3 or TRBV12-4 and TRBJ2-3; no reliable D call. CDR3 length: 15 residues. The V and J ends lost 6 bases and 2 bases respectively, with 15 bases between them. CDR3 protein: CASSPSPENTDTQYF. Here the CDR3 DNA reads TGTGCCAGCAGCCCTTCGCCCGAGAACACAGATACGCAGTATTTT.

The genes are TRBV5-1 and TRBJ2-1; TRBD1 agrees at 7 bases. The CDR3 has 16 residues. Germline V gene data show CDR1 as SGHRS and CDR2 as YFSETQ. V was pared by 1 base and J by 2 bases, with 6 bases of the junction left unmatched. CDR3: CASSLPGQATYNEQFF. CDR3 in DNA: TGCGCCAGCAGCTTGCCCGGACAGGCAACCTACAATGAGCAGTTCTTC.

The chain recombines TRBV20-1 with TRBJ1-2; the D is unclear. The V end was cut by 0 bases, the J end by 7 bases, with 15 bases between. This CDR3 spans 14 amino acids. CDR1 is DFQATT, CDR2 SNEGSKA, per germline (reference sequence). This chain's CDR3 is CSARDLWSGSGYTF. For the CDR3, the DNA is TGCAGTGCTAGAGATTTGTGGTCGGGATCTGGCTACACCTTC.

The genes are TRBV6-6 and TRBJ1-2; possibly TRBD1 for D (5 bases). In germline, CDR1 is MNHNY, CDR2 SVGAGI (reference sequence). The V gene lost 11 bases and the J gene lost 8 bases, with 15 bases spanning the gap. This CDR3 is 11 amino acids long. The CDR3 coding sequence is TGTGCCGTCCGGGGGATTCGAGGCTACACCTTC. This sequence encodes CAVRGIRGYTF.

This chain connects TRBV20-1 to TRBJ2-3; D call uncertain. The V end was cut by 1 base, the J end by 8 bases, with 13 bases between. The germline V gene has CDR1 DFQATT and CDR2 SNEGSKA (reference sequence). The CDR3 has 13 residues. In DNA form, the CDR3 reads TGCAGTGCTAGAGTAGGGTCCCCCGGTACGCAGTATTTT. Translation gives CSARVGSPGTQYF.

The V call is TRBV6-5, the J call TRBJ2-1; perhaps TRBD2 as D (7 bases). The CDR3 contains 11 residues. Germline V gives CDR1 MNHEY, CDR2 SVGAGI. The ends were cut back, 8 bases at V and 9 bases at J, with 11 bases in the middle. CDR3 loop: CASLGGGEQFF. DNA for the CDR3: TGTGCCAGCCTAGGGGGGGGTGAGCAGTTCTTC.

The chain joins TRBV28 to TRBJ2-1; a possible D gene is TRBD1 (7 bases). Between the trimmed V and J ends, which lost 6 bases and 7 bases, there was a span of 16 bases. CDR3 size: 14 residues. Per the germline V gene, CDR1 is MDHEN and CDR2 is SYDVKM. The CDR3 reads CASSRGTAFNEQFF. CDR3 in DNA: TGTGCCAGCAGCCGCGGGACAGCCTTTAATGAGCAGTTCTTC.

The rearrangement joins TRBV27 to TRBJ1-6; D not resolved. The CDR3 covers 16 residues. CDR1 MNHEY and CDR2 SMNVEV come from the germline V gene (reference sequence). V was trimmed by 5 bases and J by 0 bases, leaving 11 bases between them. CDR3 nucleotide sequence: TGTGCCAGCAGTCCCACAGTGAGCTCCTATAATTCACCCCTCCACTTT. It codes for CASSPTVSSYNSPLHF.

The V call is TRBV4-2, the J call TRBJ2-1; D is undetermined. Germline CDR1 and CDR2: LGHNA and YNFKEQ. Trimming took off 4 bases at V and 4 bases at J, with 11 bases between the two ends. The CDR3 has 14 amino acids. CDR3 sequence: CASSPGMGYNEQFF. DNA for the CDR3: TGTGCCAGCAGCCCTGGAATGGGGTACAATGAGCAGTTCTTC.